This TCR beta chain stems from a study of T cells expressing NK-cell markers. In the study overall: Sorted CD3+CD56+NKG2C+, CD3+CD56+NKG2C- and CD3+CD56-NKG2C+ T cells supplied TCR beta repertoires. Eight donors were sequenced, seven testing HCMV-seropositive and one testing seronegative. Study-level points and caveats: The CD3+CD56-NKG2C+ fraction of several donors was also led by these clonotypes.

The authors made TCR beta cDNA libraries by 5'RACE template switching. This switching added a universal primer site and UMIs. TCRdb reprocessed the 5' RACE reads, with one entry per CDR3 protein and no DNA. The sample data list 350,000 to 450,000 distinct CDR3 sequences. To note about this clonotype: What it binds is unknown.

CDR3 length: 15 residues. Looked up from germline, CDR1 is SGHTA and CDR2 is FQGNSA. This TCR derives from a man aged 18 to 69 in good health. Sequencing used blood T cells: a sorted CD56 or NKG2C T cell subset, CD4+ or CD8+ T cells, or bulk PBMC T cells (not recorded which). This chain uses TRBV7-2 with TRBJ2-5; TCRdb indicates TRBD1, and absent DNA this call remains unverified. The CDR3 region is CASNALAGGQETQYF.